This T cell receptor beta chain was profiled in a study of blood T cell repertoires in COVID-19. Study overall: Samples representing acute and convalescent COVID-19 were sourced from the United States, Italy and Spain. Nucleic acid was either cDNA or gDNA, and it came from T cells, B-cell-depleted T cells, or PBMCs.

Authors' analysis steps: It was from reference gene primer amplification that nucleated cell counts were estimated. TCRdb keeps only in-frame clones here, not all; method: immunoSEQ multiplex PCR. V, J and clone size are those of that table, while D and trimming were read from the DNA. The sample shows approximately 260,000 clones, around nine tenths of them seen only once. The trim removed 7 bases at V and 8 bases at J, leaving 9 bases unmatched. Germline V gene data show CDR1 as SGHDT and CDR2 as YYEEEE. The CDR3 contains 14 residues. This clone was detected a few times. This TCR was sampled from a woman between 35 and 50 years old who had recovered from COVID-19. This chain joins TRBV5-6 and TRBJ1-6; 7 bases line up with TRBD1. Sequenced sample: peripheral blood. The CDR3 DNA sequence: TGTGCCAGCCGAACCGGGACAGTCCATTCACCCCTCCACTTT. The encoded protein is CASRTGTVHSPLHF.